The TCR beta chain described here comes from a study of molecular identifiers for immune sequencing clone quantification. TCRdb reanalysed the PCR reads using MiXCR and keeps one entry per CDR3 protein. The data contain about half a million distinct CDR3 sequences, about 26% of them seen just once; the ten biggest clones take up around 0.78%. CDR1 is SEHNR, CDR2 FQNEAQ, per germline (reference sequence). V was trimmed by 3 bases and J by 0 bases, leaving 8 bases between them. This CDR3 has 14 residues. This clonotype turned up a few times. The gene calls are TRBV7-9 and TRBJ1-1, with D possibly matching TRBD1 (5 bases). The sample was naive CD8+ T cells from blood, with Jurkat cell RNA spiked in. Documented subset: FACS-sorted CD8+CD4-CCR7+CD45RA+ naive T cells. This receptor was obtained from a human donor in good health. Some libraries in this study had Jurkat cell RNA spiked in. The CDR3 bases are TGTGCCAGCAGCTTTGGGGCCATGAACACTGAAGCTTTCTTT. Translated, it gives CASSFGAMNTEAFF.